What follows describes a single T cell receptor beta chain. Antigen specificity is unknown. CDR3 length equals 16 residues. Trimming cost V 7 bases and J 1 base, with 19 bases left between them. CDR1 is LNHDA, CDR2 SQIVND, per germline (reference sequence). This sample stems from a study of shared clonotypes between healthy human individuals. Background on the study: A couple of women and a few men aged 18 to 49 made up the donors. Donors had three CD4 naive, three CD4 memory, two CD8 naive and one CD8 memory plate apiece. Study-level results: Limited genetic and exposure-history diversity came from having few donors.

Samples underwent the assay at deep level. Generated by immunoSEQ multiplex PCR, the TCRdb table keeps only in-frame clones and is missing some. This table has roughly 2,300,000 clones, 85% to 95% appearing once. Sequencing input: naive CD4+ T cells from PBMCs. Stated subset: CD45RA+ positively selected. This TCR was recovered from a young man in good health. Some clones in this sample may be carry-over from other donors' samples. The chain carries TRBV19 and TRBJ1-1; the D gene is possibly TRBD1 (6 bases). The CDR3 DNA is TGTGCCAGTATCCGCGGACAGCTCGGGAAGAACACTGAAGCTTTCTTT. Its translation is CASIRGQLGKNTEAFF.